The present T cell receptor (beta chain) was sequenced within a study of blood T cells in healthy people across ages. Study-level points and caveats: CMV infection status of these donors was not known.

Trimming took off 6 bases at V and 1 base at J, with 15 bases between the two ends. The V gene's germline CDR1 is SQVTM and CDR2 ANQGSEA. The CDR3 consists of 14 residues. The use of a sample-barcoded 5' primer and a J-beta primer mix characterized a second PCR of roughly 6 to 11 cycles. Each CDR3 protein gets one entry after TCRdb re-called the 5' RACE reads with MiXCR. The top ten hold around 7.7% of the sample, which has around 1.7 million distinct CDR3 sequences, roughly 28% seen once. Concerning this clonotype itself: Its target is unknown.

Every sample gave at least 5.5 micrograms of total RNA when it was extracted. The sequenced sample was blood. This sequence originates from a woman under 40 in good health. The genes are TRBV29-1 and TRBJ1-1; no reliable D call. For the CDR3, the DNA is TGCAGCGTCCGCTTGGGGTTCGGGAACACTGAAGCTTTCTTT. Its protein product is CSVRLGFGNTEAFF.